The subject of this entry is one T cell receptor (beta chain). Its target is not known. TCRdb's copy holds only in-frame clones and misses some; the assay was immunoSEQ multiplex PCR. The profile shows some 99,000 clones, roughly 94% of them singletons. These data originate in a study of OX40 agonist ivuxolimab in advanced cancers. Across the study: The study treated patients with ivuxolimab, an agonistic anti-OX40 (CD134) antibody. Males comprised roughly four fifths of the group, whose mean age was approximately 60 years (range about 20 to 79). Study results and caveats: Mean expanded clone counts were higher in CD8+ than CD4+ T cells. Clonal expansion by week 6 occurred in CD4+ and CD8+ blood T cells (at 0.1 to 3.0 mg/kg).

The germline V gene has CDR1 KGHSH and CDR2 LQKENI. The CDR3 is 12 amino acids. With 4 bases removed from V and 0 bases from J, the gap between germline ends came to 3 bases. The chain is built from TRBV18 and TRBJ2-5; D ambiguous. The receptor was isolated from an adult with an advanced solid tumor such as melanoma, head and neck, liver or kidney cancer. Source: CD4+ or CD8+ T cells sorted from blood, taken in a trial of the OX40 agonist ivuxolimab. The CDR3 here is CASSLYQETQYF. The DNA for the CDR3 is TGTGCCAGCTCACTGTACCAAGAGACCCAGTACTTC.